This note documents a single TCR beta chain sequence. Its antigen is unknown. The entry originates in a study of CD8 T cells in ankylosing spondylitis. Findings and caveats of the study: There was a TCR beta motif, made of several highly homologous variants, that appeared characteristic of ankylosing spondylitis blood. Matched ankylosing spondylitis synovial fluid reportedly contained a significantly enriched population of disease-linked clones. Disease-linked clones bore a CD8+ phenotype, appearing relatively rarely in peripheral blood.

A single record per CDR3 protein comes from TCRdb applying MiXCR to the 5' RACE reads. This sample yields just under 350,000 distinct CDR3 sequences, of which approximately 15% are seen a single time; about 1% belongs to the top ten. What was sequenced was blood, either unsorted or a sorted T cell fraction (not recorded which). This TCR was recovered from a male donor with ankylosing spondylitis or in good health (not recorded which).

CDR3 bases: TGCGCCAGCAGCTTGGGCAGCGGCCTTCAGGAGACCCAGTACTTC. Its protein product is CASSLGSGLQETQYF. This chain uses TRBV5-1 with TRBJ2-5; maybe TRBD2 (5 bases). Trimming removed 0 bases at V and 5 bases at J, with 14 bases between. CDR1 SGHRS and CDR2 YFSETQ come from the germline V gene. The CDR3 has 15 residues.